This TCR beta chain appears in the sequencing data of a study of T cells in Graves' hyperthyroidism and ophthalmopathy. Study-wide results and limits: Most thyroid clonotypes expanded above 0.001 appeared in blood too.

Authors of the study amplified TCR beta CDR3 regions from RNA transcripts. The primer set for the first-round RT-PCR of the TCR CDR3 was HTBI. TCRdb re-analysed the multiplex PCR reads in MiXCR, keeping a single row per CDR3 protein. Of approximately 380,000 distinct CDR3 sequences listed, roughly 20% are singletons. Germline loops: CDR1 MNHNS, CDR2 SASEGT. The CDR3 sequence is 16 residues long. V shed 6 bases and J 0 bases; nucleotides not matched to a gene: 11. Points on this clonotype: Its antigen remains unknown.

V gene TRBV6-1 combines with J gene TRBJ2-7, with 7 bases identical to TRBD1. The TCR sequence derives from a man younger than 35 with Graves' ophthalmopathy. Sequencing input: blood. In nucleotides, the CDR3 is TGTGCCAGCAGCCCTAGGGGGCAGCTTATCTCCTACGAGCAGTACTTC. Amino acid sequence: CASSPRGQLISYEQYF.